Listed below are T cell receptor beta chains from one sample, sequenced in a study of T cells in Graves' hyperthyroidism and ophthalmopathy. TCRdb itself ran the multiplex PCR reads through MiXCR, one entry per CDR3 protein. The sample lists about 700,000 distinct CDR3 sequences; around 15% were seen once. The sequenced sample consisted of blood. These receptors came from a woman younger than 30 with Graves' hyperthyroidism. Both conserved end residues are part of each CDR3. Each record gives: J gene, clone size, V gene, D gene, CDR3 DNA, CDR3 protein. A D gene is named only where the DNA matches it firmly. Only part of the rows carry a size: once, few, many, or a class if the clone is expanded.

TRBJ1-4,NA,TRBV30,NA,TGTGCCTGGAGTGTTTCGGACAGCATTAATGAAAAACTGTTTTTT,CAWSVSDSINEKLFF
TRBJ2-5,few,TRBV25-1,TRBD1,TGTGCCAGCAGTGCACAGGGGGTGGGGGAGACCCAGTACTTC,CASSAQGVGETQYF
TRBJ1-5,many,TRBV28,NA,TGTGCCAGCAGTTTATCCCTCAGAAATCAGCCCCAGCATTTT,CASSLSLRNQPQHF
TRBJ2-1,few,TRBV20-1,TRBD2,TGCAGTGCTACAGAACCGGGACTAGGGAATGAGCAGTTCTTC,CSATEPGLGNEQFF
TRBJ2-3,few,TRBV13,NA,TGTGCCAGCAGCTTTACTAGGAGCACAGATACGCAGTATTTT,CASSFTRSTDTQYF
TRBJ2-5,few,TRBV29-1,TRBD2,TGCAGCGTTGAAGGGAGGACTAGCGGGAGGCGGGGGGCCAAAGAGACCCAGTACTTC,CSVEGRTSGRRGAKETQYF
TRBJ2-1,many,TRBV4-1,TRBD2,TGCGCCAGCAGCGCCCTAGGCGGGAGGGCAAATGAGCAGTTCTTC,CASSALGGRANEQFF
TRBJ2-7,NA,TRBV4-2,NA,TGTGCCAGCAGCCAAGCGGGGATCAGGGGCTACGAGCAGTACTTC,CASSQAGIRGYEQYF
TRBJ2-3,few,TRBV10-3,NA,TGTGCCGCTTCTCCAGCGGGACAGGTCCATACGCAGTATTTT,CAASPAGQVHTQYF
TRBJ2-1,NA,TRBV5-6,TRBD2,TGTGCCAGCGGACCGCCGGGACTAGCGGGAGCATATGAGCAGTTCTTC,CASGPPGLAGAYEQFF
TRBJ2-1,many,TRBV12-3/TRBV12-4,NA,TGTGCCAGCAGTTTAGGTGGAAGGCGTCCGATTGAGCAGTTCTTC,CASSLGGRRPIEQFF
TRBJ2-7,NA,TRBV19,TRBD1,TGTGCCAGTAGTACGACCGGACAGGGCCGATACGAGCAGTACTTC,CASSTTGQGRYEQYF
TRBJ2-1,NA,TRBV6-1,TRBD2,TGTGCCAGCACCAAACTAGCGGTCTACAATGAGCAGTTCTTC,CASTKLAVYNEQFF
TRBJ2-7,many,TRBV7-2,NA,TGTGCCAGCAGCCCCGCCCGGGGGACCGAGCAGTACTTC,CASSPARGTEQYF
TRBJ1-2,NA,TRBV6-2/TRBV6-3,NA,TGTGCCAGCAGGGACAGTCCCTATGGCTACACCTTC,CASRDSPYGYTF
TRBJ2-3,many,TRBV11-3,TRBD2,TGTGCCAGCAGCTTTAAACCGGGACTAGATGGAGATACGCAGTATTTT,CASSFKPGLDGDTQYF
TRBJ2-1,many,TRBV11-3,NA,TGTGCCAGCAGCACCGTCCGGGAAGCGTCCTCCTACAATGAGCAGTTCTTC,CASSTVREASSYNEQFF
TRBJ2-2,few,TRBV4-3,TRBD2,TGCGCCAGCAGCCAAGATTCAAGCGGGAGCGTCACCGGGGAGCTGTTTTTT,CASSQDSSGSVTGELFF
TRBJ2-1,few,TRBV6-6,TRBD1,TGTGCCAGCAGTTACGAATCCGGACAGGTCTACAATGAGCAGTTCTTC,CASSYESGQVYNEQFF
TRBJ1-2,NA,TRBV5-1,NA,TGCGCCAGCAGCGAGGACCCTAACTATGGCTACACCTTC,CASSEDPNYGYTF
TRBJ1-5,NA,TRBV10-3,NA,TGTGCCATCAGTGAGTCAGGGGGGGGCAGGCAGCCCCAGCATTTT,CAISESGGGRQPQHF
TRBJ2-7,few,TRBV18,TRBD2,TGTGCCAGCTCACCGGAGGGACTAGCGGGGCCAGGTGGCGAGCAGTACTTC,CASSPEGLAGPGGEQYF
TRBJ2-7,NA,TRBV7-9,TRBD1,TGTGCCAGCAGCTTAGCATCTGGGACAGGTGGTATCTACGAGCAGTACTTC,CASSLASGTGGIYEQYF
TRBJ1-5,few,TRBV28,TRBD1,TGTGCCAGCAGTGGGACAGGCTTCTGGCCCCAGCATTTT,CASSGTGFWPQHF
TRBJ2-5,NA,TRBV19,NA,TGTGCCAGTAGTGCCGGAGACGGGATAGAGACCCAGTACTTC,CASSAGDGIETQYF
TRBJ2-3,NA,TRBV6-1,NA,TGTGCCAGCAGCCCCCCCCTGACAGGCACCGATACGCAGTATTTT,CASSPPLTGTDTQYF
TRBJ2-1,few,TRBV5-8,NA,TGTGCCAGCAGCTCGTTACACGGGGGTGGGAATGAGCAGTTCTTC,CASSSLHGGGNEQFF
TRBJ1-5,many,TRBV16,NA,TGTGCCAGCAGCCAAGGGACAATGAGCAATCAGCCCCAGCATTTT,CASSQGTMSNQPQHF
TRBJ2-1,many,TRBV7-2,TRBD2,TGTGCCAGCAGCTTCAAACTAGCGGGAGGGAACAATGAGCAGTTCTTC,CASSFKLAGGNNEQFF
TRBJ1-2,few,TRBV6-5,NA,TGTGCCAGCAGTTACGGCGATCTCTATGGCTACACCTTC,CASSYGDLYGYTF
TRBJ2-7,many,TRBV2,NA,TGTGCCAGCAGGACTCCCGGCAGGGCTTTAGAGCAGTACTTC,CASRTPGRALEQYF
TRBJ2-5,many,TRBV5-1,TRBD2,TGCGCCAGCAGCTCGGGACTAGCGGGAGCGGAGACCCAGTACTTC,CASSSGLAGAETQYF
TRBJ1-5,many,TRBV3-1,NA,TGTGCCAGCAGCCAAGGTAGGGCAATAGGACCCCAGCATTTT,CASSQGRAIGPQHF
TRBJ1-1,many,TRBV5-1,NA,TGCGCCAGCAGCTTGCAAGGGGCCGATGGGAACACTGAAGCTTTCTTT,CASSLQGADGNTEAFF
TRBJ2-1,many,TRBV12-3/TRBV12-4,TRBD2,TGTGCCAGCAGTTTCGCCTCTAGCGGGAACATTGAGCAGTTCTTC,CASSFASSGNIEQFF
TRBJ2-1,few,TRBV10-1,NA,TGCGCCAGCAGTGCTCAGACCAACAACGATGAGCAGTTCTTC,CASSAQTNNDEQFF
TRBJ2-1,many,TRBV20-1,TRBD2,TGCAGTGCTAGACCGGGCGGGAGCTCCTACAATGAGCAGTTCTTC,CSARPGGSSYNEQFF
TRBJ1-6,few,TRBV10-3,TRBD1,TGTGCCATCAGTGAGTCGAGGGGACAGGGTTCACCCCTCCACTTT,CAISESRGQGSPLHF
TRBJ2-7,many,TRBV10-3,NA,TGTGCCATCAGTGACGGAGGCGTGAGGGAGCAGTACTTC,CAISDGGVREQYF
TRBJ1-5,once,TRBV2,NA,TGTGCCAGCGTCTACAGGAACGATCAGCCCCAGCATTTT,CASVYRNDQPQHF
TRBJ2-2,NA,TRBV6-1,TRBD2,TGTGCCAGCAGTGAAGAGGGGCGGGAGGCCACCGGGGAGCTGTTTTTT,CASSEEGREATGELFF